This paragraph reports one TCR beta chain. Its target is unknown. The beta constant-region primer was an equimolar mix of two oligonucleotides covering TRBC1 and TRBC2. Ligated cDNA was amplified by four rounds of PCR with nested alpha and beta constant-region primers and SP2. TCRdb redid the calling of the UMI-ligation and nested PCR reads with MiXCR, one entry per CDR3 protein. The sample consists of under 25,000 distinct CDR3 sequences, roughly 10% of them appearing once. Looked up from germline, CDR1 is MNHNY and CDR2 is SVGAGI (reference sequence). The trim removed 5 bases at V and 2 bases at J, leaving 9 bases unmatched. The CDR3 consists of 16 residues. These data belong to a study of naive and memory T cell subsets. Study outcomes and limitations: No ground truth validated the naive and memory repertoire findings.

The material sequenced was central memory CD8+ T cells from blood. The gene calls are TRBV6-6 and TRBJ1-1; TRBD1 agrees at 9 bases. This sequence originates from a human donor in good health. The CDR3 loop reads CASSHTQGQGNTEAFF. CDR3 in DNA: TGTGCCAGCAGTCACACCCAGGGACAGGGAAACACTGAAGCTTTCTTT.